This T cell receptor beta chain stems from a study of T cells in Graves' hyperthyroidism and ophthalmopathy. This clonotype was found a few times. What was amplified from RNA transcripts were TCR beta CDR3 regions. TCR CDR3 regions were first amplified by RT-PCR with HTBI primers. MiXCR was run by TCRdb on the multiplex PCR reads, yielding one entry per CDR3 protein. The table has about 710,000 distinct CDR3 sequences, about 16% seen once. The V gene's germline CDR1 is SEHNR and CDR2 FQNEAQ (reference sequence). CDR3 length: 13 residues. V was pared by 2 bases and J by 7 bases, with 12 bases between. The source material was blood. This sequence joins TRBV7-9 and TRBJ2-7, with a tentative D call TRBD1 (5 bases). The origin of this receptor is a man younger than 35 with Graves' hyperthyroidism. The CDR3 sequence is CASSLPGAEEQYF. CDR3 DNA: TGTGCCAGCAGCTTACCTGGGGCGGAAGAGCAGTACTTC.